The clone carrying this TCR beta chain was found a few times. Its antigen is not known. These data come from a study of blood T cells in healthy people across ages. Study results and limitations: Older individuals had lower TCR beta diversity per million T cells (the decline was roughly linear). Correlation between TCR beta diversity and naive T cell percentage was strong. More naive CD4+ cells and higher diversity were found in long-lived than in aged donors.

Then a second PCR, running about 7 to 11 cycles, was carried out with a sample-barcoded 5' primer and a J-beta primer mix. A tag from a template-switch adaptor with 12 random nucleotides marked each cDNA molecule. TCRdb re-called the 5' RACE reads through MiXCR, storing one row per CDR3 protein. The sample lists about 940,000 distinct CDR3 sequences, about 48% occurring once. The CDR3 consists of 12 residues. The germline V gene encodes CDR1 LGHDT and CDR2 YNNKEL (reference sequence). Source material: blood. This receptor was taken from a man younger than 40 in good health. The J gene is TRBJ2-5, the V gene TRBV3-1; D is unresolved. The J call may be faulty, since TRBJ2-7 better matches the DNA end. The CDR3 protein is CASSRGRIEQYF. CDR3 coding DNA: TGTGCCAGCAGCCGAGGACGGATCGAGCAGTACTTC.